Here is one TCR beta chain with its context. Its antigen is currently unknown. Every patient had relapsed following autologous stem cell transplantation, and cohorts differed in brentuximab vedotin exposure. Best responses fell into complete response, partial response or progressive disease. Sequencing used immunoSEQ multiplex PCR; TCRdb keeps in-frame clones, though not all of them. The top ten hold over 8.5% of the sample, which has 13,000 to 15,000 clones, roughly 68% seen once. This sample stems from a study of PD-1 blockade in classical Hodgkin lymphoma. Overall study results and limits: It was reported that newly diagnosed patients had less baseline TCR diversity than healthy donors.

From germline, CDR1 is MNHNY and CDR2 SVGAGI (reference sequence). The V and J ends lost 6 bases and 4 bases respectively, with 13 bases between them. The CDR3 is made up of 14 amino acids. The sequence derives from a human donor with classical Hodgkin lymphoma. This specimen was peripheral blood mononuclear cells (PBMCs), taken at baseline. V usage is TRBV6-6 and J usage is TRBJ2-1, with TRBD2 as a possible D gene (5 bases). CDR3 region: CASSGMGRYNEQFF. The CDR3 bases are TGTGCCAGCAGCGGGATGGGCCGATACAATGAGCAGTTCTTC.